The rows below give T cell receptor beta chains drawn from one sample of a study of vaccination effects on CD4 cells after COVID-19. Assay used: immunoSEQ multiplex PCR; TCRdb lists only in-frame clones, some missing. Here the sample spans some 29,000 clones, around three fifths being singletons. These receptors' targets are unknown. The sequencing here drew on CD4+ T cells from PBMCs cultured with SARS-CoV-2 spike peptides, taken after COVID-19 vaccination. The receptors come from a human donor who received a COVID-19 vaccine. Each CDR3 is given with its conserved first and last residue. D genes are given only for firm matches. Clone size appears in some rows only: once, few, many, or a class for an expanded clone.

V,D,J,size,CDR3,DNA
TRBV20-1,.,TRBJ1-2,few,CSAAGDRGYTF,TGCAGTGCGGCAGGGGATCGCGGCTACACCTTC
TRBV10-2,TRBD1,TRBJ1-1,.,CASSGQGTNTEAFF,TGCGCCAGCAGTGGACAGGGCACGAACACTGAAGCTTTCTTT
TRBV18,.,TRBJ2-2,.,CASSRASGGLTGELFF,TGTGCCAGCTCACGTGCCTCCGGGGGGCTGACCGGGGAGCTGTTTTTT
TRBV5-4,.,TRBJ2-7,once,CASSLGRGGSSYEQYF,TGTGCCAGCAGCTTGGGGAGGGGGGGAAGCTCCTACGAGCAGTACTTC
TRBV5-1,TRBD1,TRBJ1-1,few,CASSTDSTGRNAEAFF,TGCGCCAGCAGCACAGACTCGACAGGGAGGAACGCTGAAGCTTTCTTT
TRBV27,TRBD1,TRBJ1-2,few,CASSTIRTGGSYGYTF,TGTGCCAGCAGTACTATACGGACAGGGGGCAGCTATGGCTACACCTTC
TRBV30,TRBD1,TRBJ1-2,.,CAWSAGTGYYGYTF,TGTGCCTGGAGTGCCGGGACAGGCTACTATGGCTACACCTTC
TRBV10-3,.,TRBJ1-3,few,CAIRDSSGNTIYF,TGTGCCATCAGGGACAGCTCTGGAAACACCATATATTTT
TRBV6-5,TRBD2,TRBJ2-1,.,CASSFGTSGNEQFF,TGTGCCAGCAGTTTCGGGACTAGCGGGAATGAGCAGTTCTTC
TRBV29-1,.,TRBJ2-3,.,CSVDTSRTQYF,TGCAGCGTTGATACTAGCCGTACGCAGTATTTT
TRBV4-1,.,TRBJ2-7,.,CASSQFYGREQYF,TGCGCCAGCAGCCAATTCTACGGGCGGGAGCAGTACTTC
TRBV29-1,TRBD2,TRBJ2-1,.,CSGRGGTSGADEQFF,TGCAGCGGGCGCGGGGGTACTAGCGGGGCCGATGAGCAGTTCTTC
TRBV3-1/TRBV3-2,TRBD1,TRBJ2-7,once,CASSRRGTGIHEQYF,TGTGCCAGCAGTCGCCGAGGGACAGGGATCCACGAGCAGTACTTC
TRBV6-1,.,TRBJ1-1,.,CASSDRWTEAFF,TGTGCCAGCAGTGACAGGTGGACTGAAGCTTTCTTT
TRBV10-3,TRBD1,TRBJ1-2,.,CAISELQGSDGYTF,TGTGCCATCAGTGAGTTACAGGGGTCGGATGGCTACACCTTC
TRBV3-1/TRBV3-2,.,TRBJ2-7,once,CASSHGGQGAYEQYF,TGTGCCAGCAGCCACGGGGGCCAGGGGGCCTACGAGCAGTACTTC
TRBV5-4,TRBD2,TRBJ2-3,.,CASSLTLAGGTDTQYF,TGTGCCAGCAGCTTAACCTTAGCGGGAGGGACAGATACGCAGTATTTT
TRBV5-1,TRBD1,TRBJ1-2,.,CASSLAGQGSGYTF,TGCGCCAGCAGCTTGGCGGGACAGGGCTCTGGCTACACCTTC
TRBV2,.,TRBJ1-5,.,CASNSGRSNQPQHF,TGTGCCAGCAATTCAGGGCGTAGCAATCAGCCCCAGCATTTT
TRBV11-2,.,TRBJ1-1,.,CASSLGTKNTEAFF,TGTGCCAGCAGCTTGGGTACGAAGAACACTGAAGCTTTCTTT
TRBV2,TRBD1,TRBJ1-1,once,CASRQGAGNTEAFF,TGTGCCAGCAGACAGGGGGCGGGGAACACTGAAGCTTTCTTT
TRBV30,.,TRBJ2-2,once,CAWSVGWGTGELFF,TGTGCCTGGAGTGTAGGCTGGGGGACCGGGGAGCTGTTTTTT
TRBV3-1/TRBV3-2,.,TRBJ2-7,.,CASSQALGYEQYF,TGTGCCAGCAGCCAAGCGCTAGGCTACGAGCAGTACTTC
TRBV4-1,.,TRBJ1-1,few,CASSPERIMNTEAFF,TGCGCCAGCAGCCCGGAACGGATAATGAACACTGAAGCTTTCTTT
TRBV5-5,TRBD2,TRBJ2-2,.,CASSLRLAGGTGELFF,TGTGCCAGCAGCTTGAGGTTAGCGGGTGGTACCGGGGAGCTGTTTTTT
TRBV3-1/TRBV3-2,.,TRBJ1-1,few,CASSQAGWGTEAFF,TGTGCCAGCAGCCAAGCAGGGTGGGGCACTGAAGCTTTCTTT
TRBV7-6,TRBD1,TRBJ2-7,.,CASSSTGTGGVYEQYF,TGTGCCAGCAGCTCAACCGGGACAGGGGGCGTCTACGAGCAGTACTTC
TRBV24-1,TRBD1,TRBJ2-7,.,CATRGGATGEYEQYF,TGTGCCACCCGCGGTGGGGCGACAGGGGAGTACGAGCAGTACTTC
TRBV5-1,.,TRBJ2-7,few,CASGGQSTYEQYF,TGCGCCAGCGGGGGGCAGTCAACCTACGAGCAGTACTTC
TRBV6-5,TRBD2,TRBJ2-5,.,CASRTSGRRGETQYF,TGTGCCAGCAGGACTAGCGGGAGGAGAGGGGAGACCCAGTACTTC
TRBV6-5,.,TRBJ1-2,few,CASSPGMGTSGYTF,TGTGCCAGCTCGCCCGGGATGGGGACGAGTGGCTACACCTTC
TRBV7-8,.,TRBJ2-7,.,CASSLRDEQYF,TGTGCCAGCAGCTTACGGGACGAGCAGTACTTC
TRBV7-2,.,TRBJ1-6,few,CASSLQSRISPLHF,TGTGCCAGCAGCTTACAAAGTCGGATCTCACCCCTCCACTTT
TRBV7-8,.,TRBJ2-2,.,CASRRLLPGTGELFF,TGTGCCAGCAGACGTTTACTCCCCGGGACCGGGGAGCTGTTTTTT
TRBV29-1,.,TRBJ1-2,.,CSAATGYGYTF,TGCAGCGCCGCGACAGGTTATGGCTACACCTTC
TRBV6-6,.,TRBJ1-2,.,CASSDRVSGYTF,TGTGCCAGCAGTGACCGAGTATCTGGCTACACCTTC
TRBV10-1,.,TRBJ2-7,few,CASSDGVMGSSYEQYF,TGCGCCAGCAGTGACGGGGTGATGGGAAGCTCCTACGAGCAGTACTTC
TRBV10-1,.,TRBJ2-1,.,CASSVQQEYNEQFF,TGCGCCAGCAGTGTACAACAGGAGTACAATGAGCAGTTCTTC
TRBV12-5,.,TRBJ2-6,.,CASGLPLGSGANVLTF,TGTGCTAGTGGTTTGCCCTTGGGCTCTGGGGCCAACGTCCTGACTTTC
TRBV5-1,.,TRBJ1-2,.,CASSEQGAYGYTF,TGCGCCAGCAGCGAACAGGGAGCATATGGCTACACCTTC
TRBV10-1,.,TRBJ2-1,few,CASSDNRKNRLNEQFF,TGCGCCAGCAGTGATAACCGGAAAAACAGACTCAATGAGCAGTTCTTC
TRBV19,.,TRBJ2-5,.,CASSSQDGGTQYF,TGTGCCAGTAGTTCACAAGATGGTGGGACCCAGTACTTC
TRBV18,.,TRBJ2-7,.,CASSEMTVNSYEQYF,TGTGCCAGCTCAGAGATGACAGTCAACTCCTACGAGCAGTACTTC
TRBV6-1,TRBD1,TRBJ1-2,few,CASSETGQPFHYTF,TGTGCCAGCAGTGAAACGGGACAGCCTTTTCACTACACCTTC
TRBV24-1,.,TRBJ1-2,few,CATSDKQPGLYGYTF,TGTGCCACCAGTGACAAACAACCGGGCCTCTATGGCTACACCTTC
TRBV11-2,.,TRBJ2-3,few,CASSLDRTNTQYF,TGTGCCAGCAGCTTAGATAGGACTAATACGCAGTATTTT
TRBV7-9,.,TRBJ2-7,.,CASSLVIGQSYEQYF,TGTGCCAGCAGCTTAGTGATAGGACAGTCCTACGAGCAGTACTTC
TRBV5-6,.,TRBJ2-5,.,CASSLLSGSQETQYF,TGTGCCAGCAGCTTGTTGTCAGGCAGCCAAGAGACCCAGTACTTC
TRBV19,TRBD1,TRBJ2-2,.,CASSIVMRQGRKQLFF,TGTGCCAGTAGTATAGTTATGAGACAGGGAAGGAAACAGCTGTTTTTT
TRBV18,TRBD1,TRBJ1-2,.,CASSLQGADGYTF,TGTGCCAGCTCACTTCAGGGGGCAGATGGCTACACCTTC
TRBV11-2,TRBD1,TRBJ1-1,.,CASSPLTGGLNTEAFF,TGTGCCAGCAGCCCACTGACAGGGGGATTGAACACTGAAGCTTTCTTT
TRBV15,.,TRBJ1-4,few,CATSRGGWEKLFF,TGTGCCACCAGCAGAGGGGGTTGGGAAAAACTGTTTTTT
TRBV5-1,TRBD1,TRBJ1-4,.,CASSPWDSPNEKLFF,TGCGCCAGCAGCCCTTGGGACAGTCCTAATGAAAAACTGTTTTTT